Shown below are 21 T cell receptor beta chains from a single sample sequenced in a study of T cell responses to AZD1222 COVID-19 vaccine. Generated by immunoSEQ multiplex PCR, the TCRdb table keeps only in-frame clones and is missing some. The sample lists around 100,000 clones, roughly 85% occurring once. Sequences were derived from peripheral blood, sampled on day 0 of AZD1222 vaccination. These receptor sequences come from an adult in good health.

This chain joins TRBV14 and TRBJ2-5; the D is unclear. The germline V and J ends were trimmed by 0 bases and 4 bases, with 0 bases remaining between them. Per germline, CDR1 SGHDN and CDR2 FVKESK. CDR3 length: 11 residues. CDR3 in DNA: TGTGCCAGCAGCCAAGAAGAGACCCAGTACTTC. Its translation: CASSQEETQYF.

As regards this clone: Other DNA sequences in the sample encode the same CDR3. The chain combines TRBV27 with TRBJ1-5; 9 bases are a match to TRBD1. This CDR3 comprises 14 residues. V dropped 5 bases and J dropped 4; count of bases not matched to a gene: 3. Germline assignment: CDR1 MNHEY and CDR2 SMNVEV (reference sequence). This CDR3 is CASSPGTGNQPQHF. The CDR3 DNA reads as TGTGCCAGCAGTCCCGGGACAGGGAATCAGCCCCAGCATTTT.

The chain has TRBV28 and TRBJ1-5; D is possibly TRBD1 (6 bases). Trimming removed 3 bases from V and 0 bases from J, with 9 bases in between. Germline CDR1 is MDHEN and CDR2 is SYDVKM. CDR3 length: 15 amino acids. The CDR3, as DNA: TGTGCCAGCAGTTTTGACAGGACTAGCAATCAGCCCCAGCATTTT. This codes for CASSFDRTSNQPQHF.

In the case of this clone: The junction differs from germline at one of its ends, possibly a read error. The chain employs TRBV5-1 and TRBJ2-5, with 9 positions matching TRBD2. The germline gives CDR1 SGHRS, CDR2 YFSETQ. This CDR3 has 14 amino acids. CDR3 nucleotides: TGTGCCAGCAGCACAGGGACTAGCAGCCAGACCCAGTACTTC. Its protein is CASSTGTSSQTQYF. The variable domain in full, with the rest retrieved from reference TRBV5-1 and TRBJ2-5, is KAGVTQTPRYLIKTRGQQVTLSCSPISGHRSVSWYQQTPGQGLQFLFEYFSETQRNKGNFPGRFSGRQFSNSRSEMNVSTLELGDSALYLCASSTGTSSQTQYFGPGTRLLVL.

V gene TRBV4-3 combines with J gene TRBJ1-6; 7 bases map to TRBD1. The CDR3 length is 15 residues. Germline V lookup: CDR1 LGHNA, CDR2 YSLEER. Trimming took 0 bases from V and 10 from J; bases not matched to a gene: 6. DNA of the CDR3: TGCGCCAGCAGCCAAGATAACAGGGGAAGATCACCCCTCCACTTT. It specifies CASSQDNRGRSPLHF.

This sequence joins TRBV29-1 and TRBJ1-5, with D possibly being TRBD1 (5 bases). The CDR3 runs to 14 residues. The V end lost 4 bases, the J end lost 5 bases, and 15 bases lay between the germline ends. CDR1 and CDR2 from the germline V gene are SQVTM and ANQGSEA. The CDR3 bases are TGCAGCGTTGCCGCGGGGACGGTGGATCAGCCCCAGCATTTT. Protein: CSVAAGTVDQPQHF.

This clone has only one observation. The chain carries TRBV12-3 or TRBV12-4 and TRBJ2-5; the match to TRBD1 covers 7 bases. The V segment lost 6 bases and the J segment 2 bases; nucleotides outside the gene matches: 3. This CDR3 spans 13 amino acids. CDR3 protein: CASRWDRQETQYF. The CDR3 nucleotides read TGTGCCAGCAGGTGGGACAGACAAGAGACCCAGTACTTC.

The chain couples TRBV5-8 to TRBJ1-1; D is ambiguous. The CDR3 covers 13 residues. CDR1 and CDR2 from the germline V gene are SGHTS and YDEGEE. Trimming pared 0 bases from V and 7 bases from J, leaving 10 bases between. CDR3 bases: TGTGCCAGCAGCTTGGTGATGGGTAGTGAAGCTTTCTTT. It yields the protein CASSLVMGSEAFF. The full variable domain, with the rest looked up from reference TRBV5-8 and TRBJ1-1, is EAGVTQSPTHLIKTRGQQATLRCSPISGHTSVYWYQQALGLGLQFLLWYDEGEERNRGNFPPRFSGRQFPNYSSELNVNALELEDSALYLCASSLVMGSEAFFGQGTRLTVV.

This clone has just one count. The J gene is TRBJ2-7, the V gene TRBV7-6; 7 positions agree with TRBD1. CDR3 length: 16 residues. The V gene end was trimmed by 0 bases and the J gene end by 7 bases; junction bases not matched to a gene: 12. Germline CDR1 is SGHVS and CDR2 is FNYEAQ. The CDR3 protein is CASSLAQTGIFLEQYF. DNA for the CDR3: TGTGCCAGCAGCTTAGCGCAGACAGGGATTTTTTTAGAGCAGTACTTC.

The V gene is TRBV7-3, the J gene TRBJ2-1, with D possibly TRBD2 on 6 matching bases. V lost 2 bases, J lost 2 bases, and 10 bases lay in between. Germline CDR1 is SGHTA and CDR2 is FQGTGA. The CDR3 runs 15 residues. The CDR3 loop is CASSLDGSAYNEQFF. CDR3 DNA: TGTGCCAGCAGCTTAGACGGGAGTGCCTACAATGAGCAGTTCTTC.

The chain links TRBV6-2 or TRBV6-3 to TRBJ1-1; a weak D match, TRBD1 (5 bases). This CDR3 region has 14 residues. The germline CDR1 and CDR2 sequences are MNHEY and SVGEGT. V was shortened by 0 bases and J by 7 bases, with 12 bases between the two germline ends. CDR3 coding DNA: TGTGCCAGCAGTTACTCGACAGCTTTTATTGAAGCTTTCTTT. As protein: CASSYSTAFIEAFF.

This chain uses TRBV7-6 with TRBJ1-3, with 8 bases lining up with TRBD1. J was trimmed by 3 bases and V by 5 bases; bases with no gene match: 12. Germline-derived CDR1 and CDR2 are SGHVS and FNYEAQ. The CDR3 contains 17 residues. CDR3 residues: CASSPQRTGLIGNTIYF. The CDR3 DNA reads TGTGCCAGCAGCCCCCAACGGACAGGGTTGATTGGAAACACCATATATTTT.

This chain connects TRBV5-4 to TRBJ2-5; TRBD2 matches 12 bases. Germline V gives CDR1 SGHNT, CDR2 YYREEE (reference sequence). This CDR3 is built from 15 residues. With 4 bases clipped from V and 2 bases from J, the junction kept 3 bases outside the gene matches. CDR3 nucleotides: TGTGCCAGCAGCCCTAGCGGGGGGGTTCAAGAGACCCAGTACTTC. Translated: CASSPSGGVQETQYF.

The chain has TRBV12-3 or TRBV12-4 and TRBJ2-7, with D perhaps matching TRBD1 (5 bases). V was cut by 3 bases and J by 2 bases, with 8 bases left in between. The CDR3 extends over 13 amino acids. The chain's CDR3 is CASSLGRAYEQYF. The DNA of the CDR3 is TGTGCCAGCAGTTTGGGCAGGGCCTACGAGCAGTACTTC.

V gene TRBV12-3 or TRBV12-4 combines with J gene TRBJ2-5; 7 positions agree with TRBD2. Trimming cost V 5 bases and J 10 bases; bases outside gene matches: 7. This CDR3 is built from 12 residues. The CDR3 protein is CASSPLRGNQYF. CDR3 bases: TGTGCCAGCAGTCCCCTGCGGGGGAACCAGTACTTC.

J is TRBJ1-5 and V is TRBV10-1; 9 bases align to TRBD1. The CDR3 is made up of 12 amino acids. Germline V gene lookup returns CDR1 WNHNN and CDR2 SYGVQD (reference sequence). The ends lost 11 bases at V and 9 bases at J; junction bases unmatched: 8. This CDR3 is CAAQGAIRPQHF. DNA of the CDR3: TGCGCCGCACAGGGGGCCATCCGGCCCCAGCATTTT.

V is TRBV12-3 or TRBV12-4 and J is TRBJ1-1; D uncertain. The CDR3 is 11 residues long. CDR3 coding DNA: TGTGCGACGGGGAGGGAAACTGAAGCTTTCTTT. This codes for CATGRETEAFF.

The rearrangement links TRBV13 to TRBJ2-3, with TRBD2 identical over 7 bases. Germline values: CDR1 PRHDT, CDR2 FYEKMQ (reference sequence). V was pared by 5 bases and J by 1 base, with 6 bases of the junction left unmatched. CDR3 length equals 15 residues. CDR3 DNA: TGTGCCAGCAGCCTCCCGGCGGGGGGCACAGATACGCAGTATTTT. Translating gives CASSLPAGGTDTQYF.

This clone was detected only once. The CDR3 nucleotides read TGTGCCAGATCTATCTCCTACGAGCAGTACTTC. Translation gives CARSISYEQYF. This chain joins TRBV3-1 (or the pseudogene TRBV3-2) and TRBJ2-7; D remains unclear. The CDR3 extends over 11 amino acids. V was clipped by 9 bases and J by 0 bases, with 6 bases between them. Germline-derived CDR1 and CDR2 are LGHDT and YNNKEL (reference sequence).

V and J are TRBV6-5 and TRBJ1-5; TRBD1 is a possible D gene (5 bases). Germline CDR1 reads MNHEY; CDR2 reads SVGAGI. CDR3 size: 15 residues. Deletions cut 7 bases from V and 4 bases from J, with 17 bases between. This CDR3 is CASTYPGRTNQPQHF. The CDR3 nucleotides are TGTGCCAGCACATACCCGGGGCGAACTAATCAGCCCCAGCATTTT.

This chain uses TRBV4-2 with TRBJ1-3, with D possibly matching TRBD1 (5 bases). Trimming shortened V by 0 bases and J by 0 bases, and 15 bases separated the two germline ends. CDR1 and CDR2 from the germline V gene are LGHNA and YNFKEQ. The CDR3 covers 18 residues. CDR3 in DNA: TGTGCCAGCAGCCAAGATTTGGGGACGGAACACTCTGGAAACACCATATATTTT. It translates to CASSQDLGTEHSGNTIYF.